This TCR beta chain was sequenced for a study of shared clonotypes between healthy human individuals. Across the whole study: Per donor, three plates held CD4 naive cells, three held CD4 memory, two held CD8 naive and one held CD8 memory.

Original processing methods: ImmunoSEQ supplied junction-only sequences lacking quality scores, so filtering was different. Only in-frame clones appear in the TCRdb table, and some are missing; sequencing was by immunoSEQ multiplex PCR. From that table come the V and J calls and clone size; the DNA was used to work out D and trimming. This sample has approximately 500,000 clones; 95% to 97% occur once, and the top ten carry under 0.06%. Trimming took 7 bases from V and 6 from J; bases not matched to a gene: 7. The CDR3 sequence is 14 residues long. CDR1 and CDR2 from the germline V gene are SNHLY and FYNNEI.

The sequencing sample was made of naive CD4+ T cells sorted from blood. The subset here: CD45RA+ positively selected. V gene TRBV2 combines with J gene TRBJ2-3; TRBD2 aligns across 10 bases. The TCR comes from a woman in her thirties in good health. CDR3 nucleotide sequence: TGTGCCAGCAACCTAGCGGGAGATGTGGATACGCAGTATTTT. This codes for CASNLAGDVDTQYF.